This T cell receptor (beta chain) was retrieved from a study of blood T cell repertoires in COVID-19. In the study overall: Sites across the United States, Italy and Spain contributed samples from acute and convalescent COVID-19.

V was shortened by 3 bases and J by 2 bases, with 12 bases between the two germline ends. Germline values: CDR1 LGHDT, CDR2 YNNKEL (reference sequence). This CDR3 is 15 amino acids long. Original processing methods: Reference gene primer amplification gave nucleated cell count estimates. Profiled with immunoSEQ multiplex PCR; TCRdb holds only in-frame clones, not every one. V, J and clone size are taken as reported in that table, and D and trimming were inferred from the DNA itself. The table lists roughly 190,000 clones, over 75% of them singletons, with 0.7% to 0.9% in the top ten. Cohorts were based on clinical histories the participants reported. Donors of Cohort 3 who recovered were those that had two negative PCRs, clearance, or symptom resolution.

The chain employs TRBV3-1 (or the pseudogene TRBV3-2) and TRBJ2-3; TRBD2 might be the D (6 bases). Sequencing was performed on PBMCs or T cells enriched from blood (not recorded which). The TCR was taken from a woman between 18 and 30 years old who had recovered from COVID-19. CDR3 nucleotides: TGTGCCAGCAGCCAGCCGGGACTTCCCACAGATACGCAGTATTTT. Protein sequence: CASSQPGLPTDTQYF.